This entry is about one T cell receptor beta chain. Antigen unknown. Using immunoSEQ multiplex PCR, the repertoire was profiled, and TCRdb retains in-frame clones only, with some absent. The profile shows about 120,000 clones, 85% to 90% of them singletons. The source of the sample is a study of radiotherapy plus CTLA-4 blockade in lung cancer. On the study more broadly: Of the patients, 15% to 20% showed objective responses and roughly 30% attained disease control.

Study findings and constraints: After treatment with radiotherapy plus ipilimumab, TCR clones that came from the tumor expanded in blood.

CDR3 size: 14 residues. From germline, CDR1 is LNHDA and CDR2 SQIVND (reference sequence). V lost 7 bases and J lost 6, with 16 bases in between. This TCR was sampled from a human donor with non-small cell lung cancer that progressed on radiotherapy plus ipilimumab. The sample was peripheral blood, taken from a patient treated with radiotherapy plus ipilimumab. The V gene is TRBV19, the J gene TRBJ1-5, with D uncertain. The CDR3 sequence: CASTQTGQFQPQHF. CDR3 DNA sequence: TGTGCCAGTACCCAAACGGGTCAGTTTCAGCCCCAGCATTTT.